This T cell receptor (beta chain) is drawn from a study of blood T cell repertoires in COVID-19. Study details: Acute and convalescent COVID-19 specimens originated in the United States, Italy and Spain. T cells, B-cell-depleted T cells, or PBMCs supplied cDNA or gDNA.

Original processing notes: From reference gene primer amplification, estimates of nucleated cell counts were derived. The assay was immunoSEQ multiplex PCR, and TCRdb's table has in-frame clones only and misses some. The V and J calls and the clone size are those of that table, but D and trimming were determined from the DNA. The sample gives a few hundred thousand clones, around four fifths of which show up once; about 4.9% is in the top ten. Trimming took 1 base from V and 3 from J, leaving 12 bases between them. The CDR3 has 15 residues. Germline lookup yields CDR1 MNHEY and CDR2 SVGAGI. What was sequenced was peripheral blood. J is TRBJ1-2 and V is TRBV6-5; D may be TRBD1 (5 bases). This sequence was found in a man in his sixties who had recovered from COVID-19. In DNA, the CDR3 is TGTGCCAGCAGTTACTGGCCAGGGTCGGACTATGGCTACACCTTC. This gives the protein CASSYWPGSDYGYTF.